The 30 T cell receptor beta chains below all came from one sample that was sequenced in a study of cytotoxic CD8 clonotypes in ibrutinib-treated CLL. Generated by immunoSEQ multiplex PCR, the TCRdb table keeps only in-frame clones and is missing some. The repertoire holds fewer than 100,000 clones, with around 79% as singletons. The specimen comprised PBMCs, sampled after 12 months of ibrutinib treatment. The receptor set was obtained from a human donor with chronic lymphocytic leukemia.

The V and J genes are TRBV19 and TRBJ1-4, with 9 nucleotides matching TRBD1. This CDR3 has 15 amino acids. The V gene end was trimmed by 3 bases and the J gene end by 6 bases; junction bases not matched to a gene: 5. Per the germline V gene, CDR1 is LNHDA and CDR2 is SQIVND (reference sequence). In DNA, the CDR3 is TGTGCCAGTAGTATCCCGGGACAGGGAGATGAAAAACTGTTTTTT. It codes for CASSIPGQGDEKLFF.

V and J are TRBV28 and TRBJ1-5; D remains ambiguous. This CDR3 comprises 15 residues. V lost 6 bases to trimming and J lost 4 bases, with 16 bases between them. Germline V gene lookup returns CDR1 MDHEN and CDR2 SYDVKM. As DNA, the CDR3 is TGTGCCAGCAGCCCCCCACACTTGGGGAATCAGCCCCAGCATTTT. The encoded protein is CASSPPHLGNQPQHF.

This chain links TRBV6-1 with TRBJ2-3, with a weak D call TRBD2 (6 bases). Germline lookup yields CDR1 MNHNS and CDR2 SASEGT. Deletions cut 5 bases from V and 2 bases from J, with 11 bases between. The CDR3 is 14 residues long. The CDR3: CASSLEGHTDTQYF. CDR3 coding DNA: TGTGCCAGCAGTTTGGAGGGGCACACAGATACGCAGTATTTT.

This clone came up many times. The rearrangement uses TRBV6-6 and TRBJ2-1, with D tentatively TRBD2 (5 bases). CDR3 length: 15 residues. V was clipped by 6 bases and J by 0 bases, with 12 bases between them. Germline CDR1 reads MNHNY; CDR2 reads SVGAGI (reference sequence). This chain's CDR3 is CASSGVVSSYNEQFF. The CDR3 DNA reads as TGTGCCAGCAGCGGGGTCGTGAGCTCCTACAATGAGCAGTTCTTC.

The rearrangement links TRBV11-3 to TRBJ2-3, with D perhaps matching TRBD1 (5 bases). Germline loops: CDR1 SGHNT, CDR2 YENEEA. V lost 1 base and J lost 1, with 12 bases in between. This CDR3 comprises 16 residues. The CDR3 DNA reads TGTGCCAGCAGCTTAGGTTCCAGGGTACGCACAGATACGCAGTATTTT. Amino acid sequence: CASSLGSRVRTDTQYF.

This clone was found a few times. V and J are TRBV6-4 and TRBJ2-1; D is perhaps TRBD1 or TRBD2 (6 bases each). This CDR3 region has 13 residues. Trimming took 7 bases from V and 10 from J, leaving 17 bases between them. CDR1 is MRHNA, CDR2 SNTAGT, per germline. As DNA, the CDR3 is TGTGCCAGCACCACGACTCCCGGGGGCGAGCAGTTCTTC. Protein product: CASTTTPGGEQFF.

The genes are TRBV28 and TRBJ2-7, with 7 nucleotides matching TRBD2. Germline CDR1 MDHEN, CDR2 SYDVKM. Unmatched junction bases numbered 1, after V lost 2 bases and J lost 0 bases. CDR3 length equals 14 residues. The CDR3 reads CASSLLADSYEQYF. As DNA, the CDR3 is TGTGCCAGCAGTTTACTAGCGGACTCCTACGAGCAGTACTTC.

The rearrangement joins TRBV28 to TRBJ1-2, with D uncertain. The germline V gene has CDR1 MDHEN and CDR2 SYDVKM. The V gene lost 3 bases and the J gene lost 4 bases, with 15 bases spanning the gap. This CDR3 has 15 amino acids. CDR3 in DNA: TGTGCCAGCAGTTTGGCCGCCGGGGTTGGCTATGGCTACACCTTC. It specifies CASSLAAGVGYGYTF.

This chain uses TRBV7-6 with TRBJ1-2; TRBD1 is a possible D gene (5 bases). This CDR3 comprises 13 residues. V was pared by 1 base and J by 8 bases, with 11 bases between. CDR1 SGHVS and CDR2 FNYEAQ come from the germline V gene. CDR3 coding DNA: TGTGCCAGCAGCTTAGGTGCCGGGGGAGGCTACACCTTC. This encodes CASSLGAGGGYTF.

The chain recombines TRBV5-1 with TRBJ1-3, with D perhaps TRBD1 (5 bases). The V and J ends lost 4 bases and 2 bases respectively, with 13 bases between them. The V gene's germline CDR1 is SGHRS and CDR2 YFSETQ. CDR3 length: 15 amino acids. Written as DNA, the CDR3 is TGCGCCAGCAGCCCGGGGGAGGCCGCTGGAAACACCATATATTTT. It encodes CASSPGEAAGNTIYF.

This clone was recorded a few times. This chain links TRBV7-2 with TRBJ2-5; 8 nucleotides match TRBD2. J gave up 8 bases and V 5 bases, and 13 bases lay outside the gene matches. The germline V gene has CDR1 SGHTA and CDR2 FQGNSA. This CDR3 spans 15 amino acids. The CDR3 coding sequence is TGTGCCAGCAGCCCGGGGGGGGCTAGCGGATCCACCCAGTACTTC. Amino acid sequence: CASSPGGASGSTQYF. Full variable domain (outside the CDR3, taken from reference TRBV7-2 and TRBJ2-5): GAGVSQSPSNKVTEKGKDVELRCDPISGHTALYWYRQSLGQGLEFLIYFQGNSAPDKSGLPSDRFSAERTGGSVSTLTIQRTQQEDSAVYLCASSPGGASGSTQYFGPGTRLLVL.

CDR3 DNA sequence: TGTGCCAGTACTTACAGGGGGAACTATGGCTACACCTTC. Translation gives CASTYRGNYGYTF. The chain uses TRBV19 and TRBJ1-2, with 8 bases matching TRBD1. Germline V lookup: CDR1 LNHDA, CDR2 SQIVND (reference sequence). V trimming: 7 bases; J trimming: 2 bases; junction bases outside the gene matches: 3. The CDR3 loop spans 13 amino acids.

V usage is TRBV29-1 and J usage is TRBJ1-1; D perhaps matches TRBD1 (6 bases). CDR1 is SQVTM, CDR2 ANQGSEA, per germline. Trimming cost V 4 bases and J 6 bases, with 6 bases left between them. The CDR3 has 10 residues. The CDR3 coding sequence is TGCAGCGTTGGGGGGCCTGAAGCTTTCTTT. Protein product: CSVGGPEAFF.

This CDR3 reads CASSARLAQNTGELFF. The CDR3 bases are TGTGCCAGCAGCGCGAGACTAGCACAGAACACCGGGGAGCTGTTTTTT. This chain connects TRBV9 to TRBJ2-2; 7 nucleotides agree with TRBD2. Germline V lookup: CDR1 SGDLS, CDR2 YYNGEE. The trim removed 3 bases at V and 1 base at J, leaving 6 bases unmatched. The CDR3 runs to 16 residues.

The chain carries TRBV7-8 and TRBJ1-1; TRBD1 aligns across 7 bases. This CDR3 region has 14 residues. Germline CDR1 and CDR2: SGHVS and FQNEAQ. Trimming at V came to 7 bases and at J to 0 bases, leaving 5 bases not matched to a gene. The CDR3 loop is CASTPTGMNTEAFF. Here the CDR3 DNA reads TGTGCCAGCACCCCGACAGGGATGAACACTGAAGCTTTCTTT. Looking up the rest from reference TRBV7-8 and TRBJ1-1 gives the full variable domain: GAGVSQSPRYKVAKRGQDVALRCDPISGHVSLFWYQQALGQGPEFLTYFQNEAQLDKSGLPSDRFFAERPEGSVSTLKIQRTQQEDSAVYLCASTPTGMNTEAFFGQGTRLTVV.

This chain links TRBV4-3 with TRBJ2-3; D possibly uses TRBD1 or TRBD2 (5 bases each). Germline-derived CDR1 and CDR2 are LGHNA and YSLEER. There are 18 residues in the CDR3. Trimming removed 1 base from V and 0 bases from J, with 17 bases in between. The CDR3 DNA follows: TGCGCCAGCAGCCAAGGGGGCGCGGGCCCGCCTAGCACAGATACGCAGTATTTT. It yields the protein CASSQGGAGPPSTDTQYF.

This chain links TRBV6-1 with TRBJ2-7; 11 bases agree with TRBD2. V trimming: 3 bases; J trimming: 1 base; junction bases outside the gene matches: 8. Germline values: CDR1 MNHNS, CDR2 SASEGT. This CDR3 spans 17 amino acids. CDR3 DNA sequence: TGTGCCAGCAGTGACCCAAGGGCTAGCGGGAGGTCCTACGAGCAGTACTTC. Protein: CASSDPRASGRSYEQYF.

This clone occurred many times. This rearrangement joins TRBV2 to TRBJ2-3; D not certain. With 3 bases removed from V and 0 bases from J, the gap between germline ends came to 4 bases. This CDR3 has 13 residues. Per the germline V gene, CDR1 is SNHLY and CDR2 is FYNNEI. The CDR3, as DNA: TGTGCCAGCAGTGAGGACAGCACAGATACGCAGTATTTT. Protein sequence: CASSEDSTDTQYF. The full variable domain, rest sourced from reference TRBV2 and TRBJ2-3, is EPEVTQTPSHQVTQMGQEVILRCVPISNHLYFYWYRQILGQKVEFLVSFYNNEISEKSEIFDDQFSVERPDGSNFTLKIRSTKLEDSAMYFCASSEDSTDTQYFGPGTRLTVL.

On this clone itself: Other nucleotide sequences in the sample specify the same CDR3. The CDR3 protein is CASSPGPYNEQFF. The CDR3 DNA reads TGTGCCAGCAGCCCGGGGCCCTACAATGAGCAGTTCTTC. V usage is TRBV7-9 and J usage is TRBJ2-1; tentatively, D is TRBD1 or TRBD2 (5 bases each). The CDR3 covers 13 residues. V was pared by 5 bases and J by 2 bases, with 7 bases between. Germline CDR1 SEHNR, CDR2 FQNEAQ (reference sequence).

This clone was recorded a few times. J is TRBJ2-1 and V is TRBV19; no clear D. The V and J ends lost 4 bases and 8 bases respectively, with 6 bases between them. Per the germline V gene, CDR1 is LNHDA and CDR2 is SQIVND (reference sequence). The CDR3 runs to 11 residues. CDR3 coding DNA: TGTGCCAGTAGTAATCTTGATGAGCAGTTCTTC. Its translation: CASSNLDEQFF.

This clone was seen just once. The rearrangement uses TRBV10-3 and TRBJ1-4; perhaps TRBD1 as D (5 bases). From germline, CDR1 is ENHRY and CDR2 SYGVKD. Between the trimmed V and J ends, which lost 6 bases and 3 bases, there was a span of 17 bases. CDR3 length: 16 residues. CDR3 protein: CAISPAPRGPNEKLFF. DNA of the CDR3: TGTGCCATCAGCCCTGCCCCAAGGGGCCCTAATGAAAAACTGTTTTTT.

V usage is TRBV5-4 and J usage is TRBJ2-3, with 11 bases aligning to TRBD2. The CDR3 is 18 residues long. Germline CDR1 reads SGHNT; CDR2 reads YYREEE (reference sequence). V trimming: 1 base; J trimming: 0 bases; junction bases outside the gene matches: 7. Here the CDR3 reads CASSLRASGGTSTDTQYF. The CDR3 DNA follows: TGTGCCAGCAGCTTGAGGGCTAGCGGGGGGACTAGCACAGATACGCAGTATTTT.

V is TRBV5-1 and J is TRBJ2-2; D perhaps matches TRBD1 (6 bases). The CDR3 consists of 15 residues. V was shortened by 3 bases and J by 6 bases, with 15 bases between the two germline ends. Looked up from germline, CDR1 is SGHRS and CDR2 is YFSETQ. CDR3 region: CASSSTSRGSGELFF. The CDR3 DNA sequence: TGCGCCAGCAGCTCGACCTCCAGGGGTTCCGGGGAGCTGTTTTTT.

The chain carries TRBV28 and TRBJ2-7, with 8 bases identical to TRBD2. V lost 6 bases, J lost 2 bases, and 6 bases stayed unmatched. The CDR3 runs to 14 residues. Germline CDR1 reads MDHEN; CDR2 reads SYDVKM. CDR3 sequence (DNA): TGTGCCAGCAGGCCCGGGGGGGCAGCCTACGAGCAGTACTTC. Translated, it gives CASRPGGAAYEQYF.

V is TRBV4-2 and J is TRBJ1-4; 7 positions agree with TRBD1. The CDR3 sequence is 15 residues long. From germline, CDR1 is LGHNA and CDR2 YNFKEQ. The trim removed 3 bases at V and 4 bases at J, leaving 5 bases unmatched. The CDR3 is CASSQADRVNEKLFF. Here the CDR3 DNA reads TGTGCCAGCAGCCAGGCCGACAGGGTTAATGAAAAACTGTTTTTT.

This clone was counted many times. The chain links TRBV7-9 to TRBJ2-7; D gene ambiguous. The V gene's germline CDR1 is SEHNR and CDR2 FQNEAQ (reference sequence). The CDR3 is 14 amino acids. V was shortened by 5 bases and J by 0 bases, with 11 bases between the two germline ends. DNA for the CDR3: TGTGCCAGCAGCCCCCGGCCCCGCTCCTACGAGCAGTACTTC. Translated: CASSPRPRSYEQYF.

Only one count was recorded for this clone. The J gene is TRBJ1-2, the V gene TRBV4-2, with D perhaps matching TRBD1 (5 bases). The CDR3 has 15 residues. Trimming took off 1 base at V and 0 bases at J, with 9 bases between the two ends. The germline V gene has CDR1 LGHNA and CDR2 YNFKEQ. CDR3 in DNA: TGTGCCAGCAGCCAAGCCCAGGGACCTAACTATGGCTACACCTTC. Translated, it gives CASSQAQGPNYGYTF.

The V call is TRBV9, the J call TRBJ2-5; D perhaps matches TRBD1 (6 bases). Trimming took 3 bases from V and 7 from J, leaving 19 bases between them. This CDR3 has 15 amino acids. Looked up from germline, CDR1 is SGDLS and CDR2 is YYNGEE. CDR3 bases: TGTGCCAGCAGCGCGCTCCCGGACAGCTGGGGGACCCAGTACTTC. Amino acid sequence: CASSALPDSWGTQYF.

The chain's CDR3 is CASSLVGQESEKLFF. CDR3 sequence (DNA): TGTGCCAGCAGCTTGGTTGGACAGGAAAGTGAAAAACTGTTTTTT. The chain carries TRBV5-5 and TRBJ1-4, with TRBD1 identical over 7 bases. The V gene's germline CDR1 is SGHKS and CDR2 YYEKEE (reference sequence). J lost 7 bases, V lost 0 bases, and 6 bases had no gene match. The CDR3 spans 15 residues.

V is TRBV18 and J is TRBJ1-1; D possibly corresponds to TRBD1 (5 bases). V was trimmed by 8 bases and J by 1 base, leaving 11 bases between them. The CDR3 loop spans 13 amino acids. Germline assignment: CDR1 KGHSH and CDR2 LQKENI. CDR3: CASTLGRNTEAFF. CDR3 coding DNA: TGTGCCAGCACCCTGGGACGGAACACTGAAGCTTTCTTT.